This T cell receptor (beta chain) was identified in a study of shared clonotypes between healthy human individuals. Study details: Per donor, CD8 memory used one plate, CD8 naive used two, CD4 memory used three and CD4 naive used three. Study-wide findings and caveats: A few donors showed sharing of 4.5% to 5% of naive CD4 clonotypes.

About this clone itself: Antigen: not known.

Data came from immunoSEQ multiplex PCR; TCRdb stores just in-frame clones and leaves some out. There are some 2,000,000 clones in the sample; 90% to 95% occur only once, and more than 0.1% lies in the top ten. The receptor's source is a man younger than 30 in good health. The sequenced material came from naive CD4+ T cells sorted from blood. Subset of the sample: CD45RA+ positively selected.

CDR3 protein: CASSHEGADTQYF. CDR3 DNA sequence: TGTGCCAGCAGCCACGAAGGAGCGGATACGCAGTATTTT. V is TRBV7-9 and J is TRBJ2-3; no clear D gene. Trimming left V 5 bases short and J 6 bases short, with 12 bases between. Germline assignment: CDR1 SEHNR and CDR2 FQNEAQ (reference sequence). This CDR3 has 13 residues.